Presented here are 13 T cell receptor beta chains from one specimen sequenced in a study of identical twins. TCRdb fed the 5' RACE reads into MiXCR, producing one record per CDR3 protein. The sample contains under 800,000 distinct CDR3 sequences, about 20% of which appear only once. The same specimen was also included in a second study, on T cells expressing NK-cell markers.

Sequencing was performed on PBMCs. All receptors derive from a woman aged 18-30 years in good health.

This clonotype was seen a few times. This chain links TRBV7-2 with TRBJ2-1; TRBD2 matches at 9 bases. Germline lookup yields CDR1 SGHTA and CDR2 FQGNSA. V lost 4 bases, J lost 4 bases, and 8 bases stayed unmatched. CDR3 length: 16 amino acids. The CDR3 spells CASSSSGLALYNEQFF. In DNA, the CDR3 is TGTGCCAGCAGCTCGTCAGGACTAGCGCTATACAATGAGCAGTTCTTC.

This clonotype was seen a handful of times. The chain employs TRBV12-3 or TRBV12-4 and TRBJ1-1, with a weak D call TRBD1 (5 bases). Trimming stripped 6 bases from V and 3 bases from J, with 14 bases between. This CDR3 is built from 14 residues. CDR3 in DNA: TGTGCCAGCAGCTCCGAGGGCAGGGACACTGAAGCTTTCTTT. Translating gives CASSSEGRDTEAFF.

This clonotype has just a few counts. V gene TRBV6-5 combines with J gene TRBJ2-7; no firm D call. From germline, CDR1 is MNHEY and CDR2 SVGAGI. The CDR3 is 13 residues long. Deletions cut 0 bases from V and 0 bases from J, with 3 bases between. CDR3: CASSYSISYEQYF. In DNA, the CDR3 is TGTGCCAGCAGTTACTCAATCTCCTACGAGCAGTACTTC.

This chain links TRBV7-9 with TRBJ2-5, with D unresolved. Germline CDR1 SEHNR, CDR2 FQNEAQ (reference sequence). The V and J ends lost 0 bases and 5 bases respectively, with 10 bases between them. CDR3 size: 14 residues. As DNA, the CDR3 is TGTGCCAGCAGCTTAGCGGGCGCGGTTGAGACCCAGTACTTC. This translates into CASSLAGAVETQYF. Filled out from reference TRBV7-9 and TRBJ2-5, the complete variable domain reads DTGVSQNPRHKITKRGQNVTFRCDPISEHNRLYWYRQTLGQGPEFLTYFQNEAQLEKSRLLSDRFSAERPKGSFSTLEIQRTEQGDSAMYLCASSLAGAVETQYFGPGTRLLVL.

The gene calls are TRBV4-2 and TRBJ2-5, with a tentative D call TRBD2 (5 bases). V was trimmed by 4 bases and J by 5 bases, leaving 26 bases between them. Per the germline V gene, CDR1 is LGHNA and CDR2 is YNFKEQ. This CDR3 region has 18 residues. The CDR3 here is CASSLTLSPGGPGETQYF. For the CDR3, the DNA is TGTGCCAGCAGCCTAACACTTTCCCCAGGAGGACCTGGGGAGACCCAGTACTTC.

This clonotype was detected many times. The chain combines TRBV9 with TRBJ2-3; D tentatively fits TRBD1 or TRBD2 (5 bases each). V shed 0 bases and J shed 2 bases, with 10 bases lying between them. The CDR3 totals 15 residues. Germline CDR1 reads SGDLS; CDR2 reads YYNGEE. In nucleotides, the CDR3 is TGTGCCAGCAGCGTAGAAGAGGGGACCACAGATACGCAGTATTTT. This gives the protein CASSVEEGTTDTQYF.

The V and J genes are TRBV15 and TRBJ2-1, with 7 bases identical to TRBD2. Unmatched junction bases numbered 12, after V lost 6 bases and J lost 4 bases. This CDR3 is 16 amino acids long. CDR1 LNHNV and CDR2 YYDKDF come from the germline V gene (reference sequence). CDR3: CATRVPWPSGYNEQFF. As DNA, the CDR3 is TGTGCCACCAGGGTGCCCTGGCCTAGCGGTTACAATGAGCAGTTCTTC.

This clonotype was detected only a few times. The CDR3 is CSVIAGSSYEQYF. The DNA for the CDR3 is TGCAGCGTTATAGCGGGGAGCTCCTACGAGCAGTACTTC. The chain employs TRBV29-1 and TRBJ2-7; the match to TRBD2 covers 8 bases. Germline assignment: CDR1 SQVTM and CDR2 ANQGSEA. Trimming cost V 5 bases and J 0 bases; bases outside gene matches: 3. This CDR3 comprises 13 residues.

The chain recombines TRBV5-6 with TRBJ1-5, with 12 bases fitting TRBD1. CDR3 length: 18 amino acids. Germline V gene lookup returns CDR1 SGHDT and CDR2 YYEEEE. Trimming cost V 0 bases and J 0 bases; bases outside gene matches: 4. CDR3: CASSLAGTGGDSNQPQHF. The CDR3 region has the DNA TGTGCCAGCAGCTTGGCCGGGACAGGGGGCGATAGCAATCAGCCCCAGCATTTT.

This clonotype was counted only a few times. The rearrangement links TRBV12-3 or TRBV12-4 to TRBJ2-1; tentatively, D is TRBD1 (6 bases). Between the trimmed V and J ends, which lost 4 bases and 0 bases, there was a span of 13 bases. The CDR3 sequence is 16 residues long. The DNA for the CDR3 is TGTGCCAGCAGTTCAGGGGCTAAGAGCTCCTACAATGAGCAGTTCTTC. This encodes CASSSGAKSSYNEQFF.

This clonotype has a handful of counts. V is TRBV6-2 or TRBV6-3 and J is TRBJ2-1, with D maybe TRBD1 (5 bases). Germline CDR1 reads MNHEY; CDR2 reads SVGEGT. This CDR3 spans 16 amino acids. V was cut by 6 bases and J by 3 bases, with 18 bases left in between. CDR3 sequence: CASSQGTQPFYNEQFF. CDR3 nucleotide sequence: TGTGCCAGCAGCCAGGGAACTCAACCGTTCTACAATGAGCAGTTCTTC.

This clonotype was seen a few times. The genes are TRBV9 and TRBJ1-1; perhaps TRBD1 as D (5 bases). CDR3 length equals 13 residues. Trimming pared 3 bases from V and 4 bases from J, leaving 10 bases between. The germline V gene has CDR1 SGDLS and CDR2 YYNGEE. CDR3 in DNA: TGTGCCAGCAGCGCTGGACACCCCACTGAAGCTTTCTTT. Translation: CASSAGHPTEAFF.

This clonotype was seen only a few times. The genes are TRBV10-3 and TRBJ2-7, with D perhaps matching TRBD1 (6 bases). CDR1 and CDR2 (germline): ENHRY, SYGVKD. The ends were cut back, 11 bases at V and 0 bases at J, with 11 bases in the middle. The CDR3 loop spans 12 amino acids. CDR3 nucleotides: TGTGCCGCCGGACAGAGCTCCTACGAGCAGTACTTC. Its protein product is CAAGQSSYEQYF.